This is a list of T cell receptor beta chains from one sample in a study of regulatory T cells in long-lasting Graves disease. TCRdb used MiXCR to reprocess the multiplex PCR reads, holding one entry per CDR3 protein. The sample yields some 220,000 distinct CDR3 sequences, approximately 18% seen once. Separately, the same data were catalogued under a study of T cells in Graves' hyperthyroidism and ophthalmopathy.

The specimen was peripheral blood mononuclear cells (PBMCs), collected at new diagnosis, from a patient treated with antithyroid drugs. These receptors were taken from a woman aged 25 to 45 with Graves disease. Both conserved end residues are part of each CDR3. D genes are given only for firm matches. The size field is filled for only some rows; it gives once, few, many or a size class.

>TRBV7-9|many|NA|TRBJ1-2
CASSTEEAWALYGYTF
TGTGCCAGCAGCACCGAAGAGGCCTGGGCTCTATATGGCTACACCTTC
>TRBV7-9|many|TRBD1|TRBJ2-6
CASSLAGRGISGANVLTF
TGTGCCAGCAGCTTAGCTGGCAGGGGGATCTCTGGGGCCAACGTCCTGACTTTC
>TRBV2|many|TRBD2|TRBJ2-7
CAITGLAAYEQYF
TGTGCCATCACGGGACTAGCGGCCTACGAGCAGTACTTC
>TRBV6-2/TRBV6-3|few|TRBD1|TRBJ2-5
CASSYPQGDRETQYF
TGTGCCAGCAGTTACCCTCAGGGGGACCGAGAGACCCAGTACTTC
>TRBV9|many|NA|TRBJ2-2
CASTRGNTGELFF
TGTGCCAGCACCCGAGGGAACACCGGGGAGCTGTTTTTT
>TRBV11-3|many|TRBD1|TRBJ1-1
CASSPRPGTANTEAFF
TGTGCCAGCAGCCCACGGCCCGGGACAGCAAACACTGAAGCTTTCTTT
>TRBV6-1|many|NA|TRBJ1-5
CASSNRIEPQHF
TGTGCCAGCAGTAACAGGATAGAGCCCCAGCATTTT
>TRBV19|many|TRBD1|TRBJ1-1
CASRPTGGGYTEAFF
TGTGCCAGTAGACCGACAGGGGGCGGGTACACTGAAGCTTTCTTT
>TRBV20-1|NA|TRBD2|TRBJ2-1
CSAGGSRTSGRKQFF
TGCAGTGCTGGGGGTAGTCGGACTAGCGGGAGGAAGCAGTTCTTC
>TRBV29-1|NA|NA|TRBJ1-2
CSVGLKMHLDGYTF
TGCAGCGTTGGGTTAAAAATGCATCTCGACGGCTACACCTTC
>TRBV28|few|TRBD2|TRBJ2-1
CASRSGAREQFF
TGTGCCAGCAGAAGCGGGGCGCGGGAGCAGTTCTTC
>TRBV6-5|NA|TRBD1|TRBJ1-2
CASSPYGSGQGAHGYTF
TGTGCCAGCTCACCCTACGGAAGCGGACAGGGGGCGCATGGCTACACCTTC
>TRBV3-1|many|NA|TRBJ2-1
CASSVGGNEQFF
TGTGCCAGCAGCGTAGGGGGAAATGAGCAGTTCTTC
>TRBV9|many|TRBD2|TRBJ2-1
CASSLGLAGGSNEQFF
TGTGCCAGCAGCTTGGGACTAGCGGGAGGTTCCAATGAGCAGTTCTTC
>TRBV6-1|many|NA|TRBJ1-2
CASSGGTAFGYTF
TGTGCCAGCAGTGGGGGAACCGCATTTGGCTACACCTTC
>TRBV28|many|NA|TRBJ1-2
CASSLAQIVSGYTF
TGTGCCAGCAGTTTGGCCCAGATAGTGAGTGGCTACACCTTC
>TRBV7-9|NA|NA|TRBJ2-1
CASSPRGGNPTYNEQFF
TGTGCCAGCAGCCCCAGGGGGGGGAATCCCACCTACAATGAGCAGTTCTTC
>TRBV28|many|NA|TRBJ1-5
CASRLAVRNQPQHF
TGTGCCAGCAGACTCGCAGTTAGGAATCAGCCCCAGCATTTT
>TRBV18|many|NA|TRBJ1-4
CASSFPAYWANEKLFF
TGTGCCAGCTCCTTTCCAGCTTACTGGGCTAATGAAAAACTGTTTTTT
>TRBV12-3/TRBV12-4|NA|TRBD2|TRBJ2-5
CASSSTSGGARETQYF
TGTGCCAGCAGCTCTACTAGCGGGGGGGCACGAGAGACCCAGTACTTC
>TRBV3-1|many|NA|TRBJ1-2
CASSPPGGYTF
TGTGCCAGCAGCCCCCCGGGAGGCTACACCTTC
>TRBV5-1|many|TRBD1|TRBJ1-4
CASSYGTANEKLFF
TGCGCCAGCAGCTACGGGACAGCCAATGAAAAACTGTTTTTT
>TRBV9|few|TRBD2|TRBJ2-3
CASSSRRLAGADTQYF
TGTGCCAGCAGCTCCCGCCGACTAGCGGGAGCAGATACGCAGTATTTT
>TRBV15|many|NA|TRBJ2-7
CATSRVGSREQYF
TGTGCCACCAGCAGAGTTGGGAGCCGCGAGCAGTACTTC
>TRBV9|many|NA|TRBJ2-2
CASSVGGELHGGELFF
TGTGCCAGCAGCGTAGGTGGGGAGCTGCATGGGGGGGAGCTGTTTTTT
>TRBV6-1|many|NA|TRBJ1-1
CASSTRRGINTEAFF
TGTGCCAGCAGTACCAGGAGGGGGATAAACACTGAAGCTTTCTTT
>TRBV30|NA|NA|TRBJ1-5
CAWSGAGNAQPQPF
TGTGCCTGGAGTGGGGCAGGTAACGCTCAGCCCCAGCCTTTC
>TRBV3-1|NA|NA|TRBJ2-7
CASSLQGGGGEQYF
TGTGCCAGCAGTCTACAGGGGGGCGGGGGCGAGCAGTACTTC
>TRBV28|many|TRBD1|TRBJ1-3
CASISGTGGVHFRNTIYF
TGTGCCAGCATCTCGGGGACAGGGGGCGTCCATTTCCGAAACACCATATATTTT
>TRBV28|NA|NA|TRBJ1-5
CASSFFEGQPQHF
TGTGCCAGCAGTTTTTTTGAGGGTCAGCCCCAGCATTTT
>TRBV6-1|many|NA|TRBJ1-2
CASSADRVDRTHYGYTF
TGTGCCAGCAGTGCTGACAGAGTCGACCGGACCCACTATGGCTACACCTTC
>TRBV27|many|NA|TRBJ1-1
CASSLSSGALEAFF
TGTGCCAGCAGTTTATCGTCGGGGGCCCTCGAAGCTTTCTTT
>TRBV9|few|NA|TRBJ1-2
CASGGNYGYTF
TGTGCCAGTGGGGGTAACTATGGCTACACCTTC
>TRBV7-9|NA|NA|TRBJ1-2
CASSLDRIEGYTF
TGTGCCAGCAGCTTGGACCGCATTGAGGGCTACACCTTC
>TRBV5-1|NA|NA|TRBJ1-1
CASSLTAPMNTEAFF
TGCGCCAGCAGCTTGACAGCACCTATGAACACTGAAGCTTTCTTT
>TRBV27|many|NA|TRBJ2-5
CASSPLAGPETQYF
TGTGCCAGCAGTCCCCTGGCAGGCCCCGAGACCCAGTACTTC
>TRBV19|many|TRBD1|TRBJ1-5
CASRGQGNQPQHF
TGTGCCAGCAGGGGACAGGGCAATCAGCCCCAGCATTTT
>TRBV2|many|TRBD1|TRBJ2-2
CAFFSDRGQTGELFF
TGTGCCTTTTTCTCCGACAGGGGGCAGACCGGGGAGCTGTTTTTT
>TRBV5-5|NA|NA|TRBJ2-6
CASSLEGGQSLWNVPTF
TGTGCCAGCAGCTTGGAGGGGGGACAGTCTCTCTGGAACGTCCCGACTTTC